This T cell receptor (beta chain) originates from a study of blood T cell repertoires in COVID-19. In the study's own analysis: Counts of nucleated cells, estimated from reference gene primer amplification, were obtained. Some clones are missing from TCRdb's copy, which holds only in-frame ones; the method was immunoSEQ multiplex PCR. That table gives V, J and clone size, and the DNA gave D and trimming. The sample lists 80,000 to 130,000 clones, approximately 85% occurring once. The ends were cut back, 4 bases at V and 10 bases at J, with 11 bases in the middle. The germline CDR1 and CDR2 sequences are LGHDT and YNNKEL (reference sequence). The CDR3 has 12 amino acids.

This clonotype originated in a woman aged 60-70 years with acute or convalescent COVID-19. V and J are TRBV3-1 (or the pseudogene TRBV3-2) and TRBJ2-1; possibly TRBD2 for D (5 bases). The sample was peripheral blood. In DNA, the CDR3 is TGTGCCAGCAGCCCCGCCGGAGGAGAGCAGTTCTTC. As protein: CASSPAGGEQFF.